Only a few counts were recorded for the clone carrying this T cell receptor beta chain. The PCR used 60 Vbeta and 13 Jbeta primers. Profiling relied on immunoSEQ multiplex PCR, and the TCRdb table lists in-frame clones only, not all of them. The table includes approximately 93,000 clones, 78% detected once. This specimen belongs to a study of cytomegalovirus exposure and HLA in healthy donors. The germline V gene has CDR1 KGHSH and CDR2 LQKENI. CDR3 length: 13 amino acids. V shed 2 bases and J 4 bases; nucleotides not matched to a gene: 1. This TCR came from a woman aged 40 to 55 in good health and CMV-seronegative. The chain uses TRBV18 and TRBJ1-2, with 7 nucleotides matching TRBD1. The sequenced material came from PBMCs. The CDR3 DNA reads as TGTGCCAGCTCACCAGGACAGGCCTATGGCTACACCTTC. It is translated as CASSPGQAYGYTF.